This T cell receptor (beta chain) appears in the sequencing data of a study of CD8 T cells in Susac syndrome (dated by TCRdb to between 2017 and 2020). About the investigation overall: Repertoire sequencing was used to test whether CD8+ T cell activation and differentiation in Susac syndrome was antigen driven. Clonality of the CD8+ T cell repertoire was compared between over ten healthy donors, approximately 14 Susac syndrome patients and roughly 16 multiple sclerosis patients. What the study reported, not specific to this receptor: The study acknowledged that relatively few individuals were included in the TCR sequencing and HLA analysis.

RNA was extracted using the RNeasy kit, and roughly 0.5 to 1 ug of the RNA was reverse transcribed with random hexamers. TCR beta CDR3 regions were amplified with the immunoSEQ multiplex PCR assay covering 54 Vbeta and 13 Jbeta segments. PCR amplification bias was corrected using a synthetic template baseline for primer optimization and computational correction. The authors processed their data as follows. Reads were annotated to V, D and J genes per IMGT and analyzed with immunoSEQ Analyzer, keeping only productive sequences. Clonality was calculated as one minus the Shannon entropy normalized by log2 of the number of productive unique sequences. For each patient and control, public and private clones were evaluated within the 100 most prevalent clones. Clones were defined as Susac-specific if absent from the healthy and MS cohorts, from around 1,100 published viral clones and from other ImmuneACCESS disease sequences. TCRdb ran its own pipeline on the public reads, namely fastp trimming at Q25 and MiXCR clone calling, and kept in-frame beta chains. Each entry is one CDR3 protein sequence, shown with its most common DNA and genes. These V and J calls rely on TCRdb rather than the paper's analysis. The sample has a few hundred thousand distinct CDR3 sequences on record, about 91% of them singletons. 0.18% of the sample goes to the ten largest clones.

Trimming removed 0 bases from V and 6 bases from J, leaving 15 bases between the germline ends. Based on the germline V gene, the CDR1 and CDR2 sequences are SGDLS and YYNGEE. Its CDR3 holds 15 amino acids, cysteine through phenylalanine. The retained sequence is limited to the CDR3, 45 bases, with the frame set at the first base. This clonotype occurred once. This clone's antigen is unknown. No qualities accompany the bases; no much larger clone lies one base away. One read represents weak support. High-throughput TCR beta sequencing profiled peripheral blood CD8+ and CD4+ T cells from healthy donors, Susac syndrome patients and multiple sclerosis patients. Multiple sclerosis controls were treatment-naive patients with stable or active relapsing-remitting disease fulfilling revised McDonald criteria. Bulk CD8+ and CD4+ T cells were purified by magnetic negative isolation, whereas CD8+ TEMRA cells were enriched by FACS. Blood was drawn into EDTA tubes, processed within 24 hours, and PBMCs were isolated by density gradient centrifugation. PBMCs intended for TCR sequencing were frozen in liquid nitrogen and were later thawed in a 37 degrees C water bath. A purity of at least 90% was achieved for sorted or isolated CD4+, CD8+ and CD8+ TEMRA cells.

Material: CD8+ T cells from PBMCs. The chain links TRBV9 with TRBJ1-2, with no reliable assignment of the D segment. This clonotype originated in a human donor with multiple sclerosis. The DNA sequence follows: TGTGCCAGCAGCGTAGCTCGGACCCCACGGGATGGCTACACCTTC. Its protein is CASSVARTPRDGYTF.